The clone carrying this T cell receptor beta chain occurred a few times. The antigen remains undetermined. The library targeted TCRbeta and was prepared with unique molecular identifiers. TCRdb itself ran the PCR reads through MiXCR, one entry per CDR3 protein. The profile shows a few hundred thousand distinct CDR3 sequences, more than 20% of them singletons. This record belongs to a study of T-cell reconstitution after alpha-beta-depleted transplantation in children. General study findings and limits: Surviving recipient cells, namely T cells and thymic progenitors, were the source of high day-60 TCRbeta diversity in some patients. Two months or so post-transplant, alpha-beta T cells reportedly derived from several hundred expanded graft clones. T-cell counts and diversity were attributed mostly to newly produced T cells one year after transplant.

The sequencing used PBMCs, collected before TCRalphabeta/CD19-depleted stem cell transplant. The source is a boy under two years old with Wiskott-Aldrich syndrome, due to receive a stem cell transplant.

This chain's CDR3 is CASSGGQLRSGANVLTF. The CDR3, as DNA: TGCGCCAGCAGCGGGGGACAACTTCGCTCTGGGGCCAACGTCCTGACTTTC. The V call is TRBV5-1, the J call TRBJ2-6, with D possibly being TRBD1 (6 bases). The germline V gene has CDR1 SGHRS and CDR2 YFSETQ. Trimming cost V 4 bases and J 0 bases, with 14 bases left between them. This CDR3 has 17 residues.